This T cell receptor (beta chain) was captured in a study of cytomegalovirus exposure and HLA in healthy donors. About the research overall: Unique TCR beta sequences numbering approximately 100 million came from some 200 million T cells in an earlier analysis.

Overall study results and limits: Most of the TCR beta V segments (in an earlier analysis) were productive either about 90% or about 30% of the time. Later analysis revealed greater clonal expansion in HLA-associated TCR beta chains than in equally common others. The listing of 150 to 200 TCR beta chains classed them as cytomegalovirus-associated.

Amplification used 60 Vbeta primers and 13 Jbeta primers. Libraries were prepared by immunoSEQ multiplex PCR; TCRdb keeps only in-frame clonotypes and omits some of them. The table includes 95,000 to 150,000 clones, around three fifths detected once. With regard to this clone: Antigen unknown.

Germline CDR1 KGHSH, CDR2 LQKENI. The CDR3 sequence is 14 residues long. The V segment lost 0 bases and the J segment 6 bases; nucleotides outside the gene matches: 4. Material for sequencing was PBMCs. The clonotype was recovered from a woman in her forties in good health and CMV-seropositive. This chain links TRBV18 with TRBJ2-7, with 8 nucleotides matching TRBD2. The CDR3 reads CASSPPGLAGEQYF. DNA for the CDR3: TGTGCCAGCTCACCACCTGGGCTAGCGGGCGAGCAGTACTTC.